These 28 T cell receptor beta chains were sequenced from one sample in a study of blood T cells in healthy people across ages. A second 7 to 11 cycle PCR used barcoded and J-beta primers. TCRdb used MiXCR to reprocess the 5' RACE reads, holding one entry per CDR3 protein. The sample lists approximately 1,100,000 distinct CDR3 sequences; around 43% were seen once. The sequenced material came from blood. The source of these receptors is a woman aged 55-70 years in good health.

CDR3 sequence reads: CSVPPADRSTDTQYF. CDR3 DNA: TGCAGCGTGCCCCCCGCGGACCGCAGCACAGATACGCAGTATTTT. The rearrangement uses TRBV29-1 and TRBJ2-3; D gene uncertain. The CDR3 totals 15 residues. V lost 6 bases to trimming and J lost 0 bases, with 16 bases between them. From germline, CDR1 is SQVTM and CDR2 ANQGSEA.

This rearrangement joins TRBV14 to TRBJ1-1, with D unclear. The germline V gene encodes CDR1 SGHDN and CDR2 FVKESK. V was trimmed by 4 bases and J by 0 bases, leaving 6 bases between them. The CDR3 is made up of 13 amino acids. CDR3 loop: CASSPFLNTEAFF. The CDR3 bases are TGTGCCAGCAGCCCTTTTTTGAACACTGAAGCTTTCTTT.

This clonotype was found a few times. The V and J genes are TRBV12-3 or TRBV12-4 and TRBJ2-5; 9 nucleotides agree with TRBD1. The J call may be wrong; the DNA end is better matched by TRBJ2-7. This CDR3 contains 16 residues. This CDR3 is CASSPNPGQGSYEQYF. The CDR3 region has the DNA TGTGCCAGCAGTCCGAATCCGGGACAGGGTAGTTACGAGCAGTACTTC.

CDR3 loop: CASSFGRVGETQYF. In DNA form, the CDR3 reads TGTGCCAGCAGTTTCGGCAGGGTCGGAGAGACCCAGTACTTC. The chain carries TRBV12-3 or TRBV12-4 and TRBJ2-4; maybe TRBD1 (5 bases). Gene TRBJ2-5 matches the end of the DNA better, so the J call may be wrong. CDR3 length: 14 residues.

This chain uses TRBV9 with TRBJ2-7; maybe TRBD2 (7 bases). The CDR3 is made up of 13 amino acids. Germline loops: CDR1 SGDLS, CDR2 YYNGEE. The V end lost 4 bases, the J end lost 5 bases, and 13 bases lay between the germline ends. CDR3 protein: CASSTAGANEQYF. The CDR3 nucleotides read TGTGCCAGCAGCACCGCGGGGGCAAACGAGCAGTACTTC.

V and J are TRBV3-1 and TRBJ2-1; 8 positions agree with TRBD1. This CDR3 has 16 residues. With 8 bases clipped from V and 2 bases from J, the junction kept 11 bases outside the gene matches. Per germline, CDR1 LGHDT and CDR2 YNNKEL (reference sequence). The CDR3 nucleotides read TGTGCCAGCGGAAGGGACAGGCTGATACCCTACAATGAGCAGTTCTTC. Translated: CASGRDRLIPYNEQFF.

Points on this clonotype: An end of the junction differs from the germline gene, which may be a read error. The chain links TRBV4-2 to TRBJ2-3, with 14 bases matching TRBD2. This CDR3 contains 18 residues. From germline, CDR1 is LGHNA and CDR2 YNFKEQ. The CDR3 nucleotides are TGTGCCAGCAGCCAAGACCGGACTAGCGGGAGGATCACAGATGCGCAGTATTTT. Amino acids: CASSQDRTSGRITDAQYF.

This chain joins TRBV20-1 and TRBJ2-1; tentative D call: TRBD2 (6 bases). The germline V and J ends were trimmed by 3 bases and 4 bases, with 13 bases remaining between them. CDR3 size: 14 residues. CDR1 and CDR2 from the germline V gene are DFQATT and SNEGSKA (reference sequence). The CDR3 loop reads CSASRLARYNEQFF. In DNA, the CDR3 is TGCAGTGCTAGTAGGCTAGCGAGATACAATGAGCAGTTCTTC.

The gene calls are TRBV11-1 and TRBJ2-7; D is unresolved. This CDR3 is 16 amino acids long. From germline, CDR1 is SGHAT and CDR2 FQDESV (reference sequence). The V end lost 5 bases, the J end lost 2 bases, and 19 bases lay between the germline ends. CDR3 loop: CASSESVRLAAYEQYF. For the CDR3, the DNA is TGTGCCAGCAGCGAGTCGGTGCGGCTGGCCGCCTACGAGCAGTACTTC. The full variable domain, its missing parts supplied by reference TRBV11-1 and TRBJ2-7, is EAEVAQSPRYKITEKSQAVAFWCDPISGHATLYWYRQILGQGPELLVQFQDESVVDDSQLPKDRFSAERLKGVDSTLKIQPAELGDSAMYLCASSESVRLAAYEQYFGPGTRLTVT.

The V and J genes are TRBV10-2 and TRBJ1-2; 7 bases align to TRBD1. V gave up 4 bases and J gave up 7 bases; unmatched junction bases: 9. The CDR3 contains 14 residues. In germline, CDR1 is WSHSY, CDR2 SAAADI. This CDR3 reads CASSGVGGASGYTF. For the CDR3, the DNA is TGCGCCAGCAGTGGGGTAGGGGGCGCTTCTGGCTACACCTTC.

Only one count was recorded for this clonotype. The CDR3 nucleotides are TGTGCCAGCGGACTTATGGGGGGGAGGGACAATGAGCAGTTCTTC. Residues: CASGLMGGRDNEQFF. The genes are TRBV7-6 and TRBJ2-1; 7 nucleotides match TRBD2. CDR3 size: 15 residues. Germline V CDR1 and CDR2: SGHVS, FNYEAQ. V lost 8 bases, J lost 5 bases, and 12 bases stayed unmatched.

This sequence joins TRBV20-1 and TRBJ2-3; unclear D gene. This CDR3 has 15 amino acids. Germline V gene data show CDR1 as DFQATT and CDR2 as SNEGSKA (reference sequence). Trimming stripped 2 bases from V and 4 bases from J, with 16 bases between. The CDR3 coding sequence is TGCAGTGCTAGATCCAGCGAGAGGCTCCCAGATACGCAGTATTTT. Protein sequence: CSARSSERLPDTQYF.

This clonotype was found a few times. This chain joins TRBV5-1 and TRBJ1-1, with a tentative D call TRBD1 (5 bases). Germline assignment: CDR1 SGHRS and CDR2 YFSETQ. Trimming took off 0 bases at V and 1 base at J, with 13 bases between the two ends. There are 16 residues in the CDR3. The CDR3 here is CASSLALGLGNTEAFF. CDR3 in DNA: TGCGCCAGCAGCTTGGCCCTGGGGCTAGGGAACACTGAAGCTTTCTTT.

This clonotype was recorded a few times. The chain combines TRBV27 with TRBJ1-1; TRBD1 matches 10 bases. The CDR3 contains 13 residues. J gave up 4 bases and V 7 bases, and 3 bases lay outside the gene matches. Germline V CDR1 and CDR2: MNHEY, SMNVEV (reference sequence). CDR3 loop: CASKDRGATEAFF. CDR3 in DNA: TGTGCCAGCAAGGACAGGGGGGCCACTGAAGCTTTCTTT.

In nucleotides, the CDR3 is TGTGCCACCGCACCCGGGACACTGTACGAGCAGTACTTC. This translates into CATAPGTLYEQYF. V is TRBV25-1 and J is TRBJ2-5; D is perhaps TRBD1 (6 bases). The J call may be faulty, since TRBJ2-7 better matches the DNA end. The CDR3 totals 13 residues. The germline CDR1 and CDR2 sequences are MGHDK and SYGVNS.

The chain carries TRBV27 and TRBJ1-1; TRBD1 agrees at 10 bases. V was pared by 6 bases and J by 0 bases, with 7 bases of the junction left unmatched. Germline values: CDR1 MNHEY, CDR2 SMNVEV (reference sequence). This CDR3 comprises 16 residues. CDR3 nucleotide sequence: TGTGCCAGCAGGCCGGGACAGGGGCTCGTGAACACTGAAGCTTTCTTT. Its protein product is CASRPGQGLVNTEAFF.

The V and J genes are TRBV27 and TRBJ2-5, with 8 bases aligning to TRBD2. The closer fit of TRBJ2-7 to the DNA end suggests the J call may be wrong. Germline V gene lookup returns CDR1 MNHEY and CDR2 SMNVEV (reference sequence). This CDR3 is 14 amino acids long. The CDR3 reads CASSSRAGDHEQYF. CDR3 nucleotide sequence: TGTGCCAGCAGTTCTCGAGCGGGAGACCACGAGCAGTACTTC.

The chain is built from TRBV4-1 and TRBJ2-1; D is undetermined. Germline loops: CDR1 MGHRA, CDR2 YSYEKL. The V end was cut by 0 bases, the J end by 7 bases, with 7 bases between. CDR3 size: 13 residues. This chain's CDR3 is CASSQDQENEQFF. The CDR3 DNA is TGCGCCAGCAGCCAAGATCAAGAGAATGAGCAGTTCTTC.

The J gene is TRBJ2-3, the V gene TRBV6-1, with 8 bases fitting TRBD1. Germline CDR1 reads MNHNS; CDR2 reads SASEGT. The CDR3 spans 19 residues. J was trimmed by 0 bases and V by 6 bases; bases with no gene match: 17. The CDR3 sequence is CASSPPSLGQGLSTDTQYF. For the CDR3, the DNA is TGTGCCAGCAGCCCCCCCTCCCTAGGACAGGGACTTAGCACAGATACGCAGTATTTT.

Points on this clonotype: The germline gene is not matched at one end of the junction; a read error may be the cause. The rearrangement joins TRBV7-3 to TRBJ2-1, with no clear D. Germline assignment: CDR1 SGHTA and CDR2 FQGTGA. The CDR3 extends over 13 amino acids. The CDR3 spells CACSPTGNNEQFF. In DNA, the CDR3 is TGTGCCTGCAGCCCGACTGGTAACAATGAGCAGTTCTTC.

This clonotype was detected only a few times. The chain is built from TRBV12-3 or TRBV12-4 and TRBJ2-7, with D uncertain. With the DNA end fitting TRBJ2-5 better, the J assignment may be wrong. The CDR3 sequence is 12 residues long. The CDR3 loop is CASSFAEKTQYF. Written as DNA, the CDR3 is TGTGCCAGCAGCTTCGCCGAAAAGACCCAGTACTTC.

This clonotype turned up a few times. V usage is TRBV6-6 and J usage is TRBJ2-5, with TRBD2 identical over 8 bases. Germline CDR1 reads MNHNY; CDR2 reads SVGAGI (reference sequence). The CDR3 has 15 amino acids. Losses at the gene ends were 1 base for V and 2 bases for J; bases not matched to a gene: 3. The CDR3 DNA sequence: TGTGCCAGCAGTTACTTACTAGCGGTTCAAGAGACCCAGTACTTC. Protein: CASSYLLAVQETQYF.

This sequence joins TRBV28 and TRBJ2-7; 9 positions match TRBD2. CDR1 is MDHEN, CDR2 SYDVKM, per germline. J lost 6 bases, V lost 7 bases, and 13 bases had no gene match. This CDR3 region has 15 residues. The CDR3 bases are TGTGCCAGCAACCCTATAGCGGGAGAGTTCTTCGAGCAGTACTTC. It is translated as CASNPIAGEFFEQYF.

J is TRBJ2-1 and V is TRBV20-1, with a weak D call TRBD2 (5 bases). The CDR3 is made up of 15 amino acids. The germline gives CDR1 DFQATT, CDR2 SNEGSKA (reference sequence). Trimming pared 0 bases from V and 6 bases from J, leaving 15 bases between. The CDR3 region is CSARDRGSHINEQFF. The CDR3 nucleotides read TGCAGTGCTAGAGATCGAGGGAGTCATATCAATGAGCAGTTCTTC.

V usage is TRBV3-1 and J usage is TRBJ2-1, with 9 bases matching TRBD1. The germline V gene has CDR1 LGHDT and CDR2 YNNKEL (reference sequence). The CDR3 totals 14 residues. V shed 1 base, J shed 10 bases, and the junction held 5 bases outside the gene matches. The CDR3 is CASSQGTGAWEQFF. The CDR3, as DNA: TGTGCCAGCAGCCAAGGGACAGGGGCCTGGGAGCAGTTCTTC.

This clonotype was recorded a few times. J is TRBJ2-5 and V is TRBV6-2 or TRBV6-3, with D possibly TRBD1 on 7 matching bases. Looked up from germline, CDR1 is MNHEY and CDR2 is SVGEGT. The CDR3 contains 16 residues. The V gene lost 6 bases and the J gene lost 2 bases, with 19 bases spanning the gap. CDR3 sequence: CASRKLAWDRQETQYF. In DNA form, the CDR3 reads TGTGCCAGCAGAAAACTAGCATGGGACAGACAAGAGACCCAGTACTTC.

The CDR3 DNA follows: TGTGCCAGCAGCCCGCGGACTACCCAAGAGACCCAGTACTTC. It is translated as CASSPRTTQETQYF. The V gene is TRBV7-2, the J gene TRBJ2-5; D may be TRBD2 (6 bases). Germline CDR1 is SGHTA and CDR2 is FQGNSA. The CDR3 totals 14 residues. V gave up 5 bases and J gave up 1 base, with 11 bases separating them.

The chain recombines TRBV29-1 with TRBJ2-1, with D possibly being TRBD1 or TRBD2 (6 bases each). The CDR3 extends over 16 amino acids. Trimming removed 4 bases at V and 4 bases at J, with 20 bases between. Germline-derived CDR1 and CDR2 are SQVTM and ANQGSEA. The CDR3 sequence: CSVVLQRGTYYNEQFF. The CDR3 nucleotides read TGCAGCGTTGTCTTGCAGAGGGGGACTTATTACAATGAGCAGTTCTTC.